Sequencing of this T cell receptor beta chain was carried out in a study of vaccination effects on CD4 cells after COVID-19. Study overall: Participants got two doses of BNT162b2 or mRNA-1273 vaccine.

Study-level findings and limits: Pronounced clonal contraction occurred in clones induced by infection and by vaccine late after vaccination.

Sequencing in the ViraFEST assay came after antigen-specific CD4+ T cells had been expanded with viral peptide pools, which were used to stimulate PBMC. An approximately ten-day culture period preceded the isolation of CD4+ T cells. Vaccine recipients, nucleocapsid antibody negative, had no prior SARS-CoV-2 infection. A few million PBMC were seeded per well and grown in the presence of 9 to 10 IU/ml IL-2 and around 10 ug/ml peptides. Cultures had half their medium replaced with IL-2 medium on days 3 and 7. The CDR3 sequence is 13 residues long. V lost 3 bases to trimming and J lost 1 base, with 6 bases between them. With regard to this clone: Its antigen is undetermined.

The data were produced by immunoSEQ multiplex PCR, yet TCRdb's version contains in-frame clones alone and is incomplete. The sample shows around 63,000 clones, around 75% of them seen only once. Sequenced material: CD4+ T cells from PBMCs cultured with HCoV-OC43 spike peptides, taken before COVID-19 vaccination. Specified subset: HCoV-OC43 spike overlapping peptide pool stimulation. The gene calls are TRBV12-3 or TRBV12-4 and TRBJ2-5; D is possibly TRBD2 (5 bases). The sequence was collected from a human donor who received a COVID-19 vaccine. This CDR3 reads CASSFAGQETQYF. In DNA form, the CDR3 reads TGTGCCAGCAGTTTTGCGGGCCAAGAGACCCAGTACTTC.